This T cell receptor beta chain was identified in a study of identical twins. TCRdb called the 5' RACE reads again in MiXCR, with one record for every CDR3 protein. The sample lists roughly 260,000 distinct CDR3 sequences, about 14% occurring once. The sample holds many counts of this clonotype. Its target is unknown. General study findings and limits: Models underestimated out-of-frame TCR alpha sharing in monozygotic twins. The authors noted that invariant MAIT and iNKT cells could partly confound zero-insertion analyses.

Specimen: memory (CD45RO+) T cells sorted from blood. This TCR derives from a woman younger than 35 in good health.

This chain's CDR3 is CASSPGQGPYGYTF. The CDR3 DNA reads as TGTGCCAGCAGCCCGGGACAGGGGCCCTATGGCTACACCTTC. V usage is TRBV3-1 and J usage is TRBJ1-2; 10 bases are a match to TRBD1. Germline CDR1 and CDR2: LGHDT and YNNKEL (reference sequence). Losses at the gene ends were 4 bases for V and 4 bases for J; bases not matched to a gene: 3. This CDR3 has 14 residues.